One sample yielded the 25 T cell receptor beta chains listed below, sequenced in a study of T cells in Graves' hyperthyroidism and ophthalmopathy. The source material, RNA transcripts, was used to amplify TCR beta CDR3 regions. An initial round of RT-PCR targeting the TCR CDR3 relied on the HTBI primer set. TCRdb called the multiplex PCR reads again in MiXCR, with one record for every CDR3 protein. Of 490,000 or so distinct CDR3 sequences listed, under 25% are singletons. Sequenced material: blood. All receptors derive from a woman in her 70s with Graves' ophthalmopathy.

V and J are TRBV4-3 and TRBJ2-3, with D hard to call. This CDR3 is built from 15 residues. Germline CDR1 and CDR2: LGHNA and YSLEER. V dropped 1 base and J dropped 2 bases, with 10 bases sitting between them. The CDR3: CASSQGDLHTDTQYF. CDR3 sequence (DNA): TGCGCCAGCAGCCAAGGTGACCTACACACAGATACGCAGTATTTT.

In the case of this clonotype: An end of the junction does not agree with germline; a read error may underlie this. The J gene is TRBJ2-2, the V gene TRBV15; D possibly corresponds to TRBD2 (6 bases). Germline V gives CDR1 LNHNV, CDR2 YYDKDF (reference sequence). CDR3 length: 16 residues. DNA of the CDR3: TGTGCCACCAGCGGACGGTCACAGCGAGGGACCGGGGGGCTGTTTTTT. As protein: CATSGRSQRGTGGLFF.

The chain couples TRBV30 to TRBJ1-6; 8 bases are shared with TRBD1. The germline gives CDR1 GTSNPN, CDR2 SVGIG (reference sequence). J lost 6 bases, V lost 4 bases, and 8 bases had no gene match. This CDR3 has 15 residues. This CDR3 reads CAWKNPGQANSPLHF. The CDR3 coding sequence is TGTGCCTGGAAAAACCCGGGACAGGCTAATTCACCCCTCCACTTT.

This rearrangement joins TRBV20-1 to TRBJ2-7, with 10 nucleotides matching TRBD1. Losses at the gene ends were 6 bases for V and 2 bases for J; bases not matched to a gene: 7. The CDR3 extends over 14 amino acids. Looked up from germline, CDR1 is DFQATT and CDR2 is SNEGSKA (reference sequence). CDR3 sequence: CSAPTGTGAYEQYF. The CDR3 DNA reads as TGCAGTGCCCCGACCGGGACAGGGGCCTACGAGCAGTACTTC.

This chain joins TRBV9 and TRBJ2-5, with 10 nucleotides matching TRBD2. Unmatched junction bases numbered 8, after V lost 4 bases and J lost 5 bases. Germline V gene lookup returns CDR1 SGDLS and CDR2 YYNGEE. The CDR3 contains 15 residues. The CDR3 nucleotides are TGTGCCAGCAGCACCGTAGCGGGGGGTGGGGAGACCCAGTACTTC. Protein: CASSTVAGGGETQYF.

This clonotype was counted at least ten times. The rearrangement joins TRBV6-1 to TRBJ2-3; D possibly corresponds to TRBD2 (5 bases). This CDR3 has 13 residues. The germline gives CDR1 MNHNS, CDR2 SASEGT. V lost 7 bases to trimming and J lost 2 bases, with 10 bases between them. CDR3 bases: TGTGCCAGCAAGGAGGACTTCACAGATACGCAGTATTTT. It specifies CASKEDFTDTQYF.

Ten or more counts support this clonotype. The chain combines TRBV12-3 or TRBV12-4 with TRBJ2-7; no clear D. The CDR3 totals 14 residues. The V and J ends lost 4 bases and 1 base respectively, with 11 bases between them. CDR3 sequence reads: CASSSAVFSYEQYF. CDR3 DNA: TGTGCCAGCAGTTCGGCAGTTTTTTCCTACGAGCAGTACTTC.

This clonotype has a handful of counts. This sequence joins TRBV5-1 and TRBJ1-4; 12 bases are a match to TRBD1. This CDR3 is built from 14 residues. From germline, CDR1 is SGHRS and CDR2 YFSETQ. Losses at the gene ends were 5 bases for V and 8 bases for J; bases not matched to a gene: 4. DNA of the CDR3: TGCGCCAGCAGTCACGGGACAGGGGGCGAAAAACTGTTTTTT. This codes for CASSHGTGGEKLFF.

This clonotype was counted only a few times. This sequence joins TRBV5-1 and TRBJ2-3, with TRBD2 matching 8 bases. After removal of 3 bases from V and 4 bases from J, the junction contained 4 bases not matched to a gene. This CDR3 is built from 14 residues. CDR1 SGHRS and CDR2 YFSETQ come from the germline V gene. The CDR3 is CASSYREGADTQYF. DNA for the CDR3: TGCGCCAGCAGCTACCGGGAGGGAGCAGATACGCAGTATTTT.

The genes are TRBV27 and TRBJ2-7, with 8 bases matching TRBD2. V lost 9 bases, J lost 3 bases, and 13 bases stayed unmatched. Germline CDR1 MNHEY, CDR2 SMNVEV (reference sequence). The CDR3 covers 15 residues. CDR3 protein: CASKYRGLDLYEQYF. In DNA form, the CDR3 reads TGTGCCAGTAAATACCGGGGACTAGATCTCTACGAGCAGTACTTC.

This clonotype was recorded at least ten times. The CDR3 sequence: CSVDIGGNYEQYF. DNA for the CDR3: TGCAGCGTTGATATTGGGGGTAACTACGAGCAGTACTTC. This chain joins TRBV29-1 and TRBJ2-7; D may correspond to TRBD1 or TRBD2 (5 bases each). V lost 3 bases to trimming and J lost 3 bases, with 12 bases between them. The CDR3 covers 13 residues. Germline V CDR1 and CDR2: SQVTM, ANQGSEA.

The chain employs TRBV4-1 and TRBJ1-1; no reliable D call. CDR1 is MGHRA, CDR2 YSYEKL, per germline. The CDR3 covers 14 residues. Between the trimmed V and J ends, which lost 3 bases and 3 bases, there was a span of 11 bases. DNA of the CDR3: TGCGCCAGCAGCCACTTATACCGGGACACTGAAGCTTTCTTT. As protein: CASSHLYRDTEAFF.

This chain uses TRBV6-1 with TRBJ1-2; 7 bases agree with TRBD1. The CDR3 runs to 11 residues. V lost 10 bases to trimming and J lost 8 bases; unmatched junction nucleotides: 7. Germline V lookup: CDR1 MNHNS, CDR2 SASEGT. DNA of the CDR3: TGTGCCACCTGGGACAGAGGGGGCTACACCTTC. This sequence encodes CATWDRGGYTF.

The sample holds a few counts of this clonotype. The chain couples TRBV20-1 to TRBJ1-5; D remains unclear. CDR1 is DFQATT and CDR2 is SNEGSKA in the germline V gene (reference sequence). Trimming stripped 2 bases from V and 6 bases from J, with 8 bases between. The CDR3 sequence is 12 residues long. The CDR3 nucleotides read TGCAGTGCTAGAATGACTGGTCAGCCCCAGCATTTT. Its translation: CSARMTGQPQHF.

The V gene is TRBV11-2, the J gene TRBJ2-7; D gene unclear. Trimming cost V 3 bases and J 0 bases, with 12 bases left between them. The CDR3 length is 15 residues. The germline gives CDR1 SGHAT, CDR2 FQNNGV. CDR3 amino acids: CASSFRRTNSYEQYF. CDR3 bases: TGTGCCAGCAGCTTTCGCCGGACGAACTCCTACGAGCAGTACTTC.

This clonotype occurred a few times. The gene calls are TRBV29-1 and TRBJ1-1, with a tentative D call TRBD1 (5 bases). CDR1 is SQVTM and CDR2 is ANQGSEA in the germline V gene. Trimming took 7 bases from V and 4 from J, leaving 16 bases between them. The CDR3 sequence is 13 residues long. The CDR3 sequence is CSASFGQGTEAFF. The CDR3 bases are TGCAGCGCCAGCTTCGGGCAGGGCACTGAAGCTTTCTTT.

This clonotype was detected many times. V and J are TRBV2 and TRBJ2-2; D unresolved. CDR1 is SNHLY and CDR2 is FYNNEI in the germline V gene. V shed 3 bases and J shed 6 bases, with 8 bases lying between them. This CDR3 region has 13 residues. The CDR3 nucleotides are TGTGCCAGCAGTGATAGGTTTCCCGGGGAGCTGTTTTTT. Residues: CASSDRFPGELFF.

The chain has TRBV20-1 and TRBJ2-5; 7 bases match TRBD2. CDR1 and CDR2 from the germline V gene are DFQATT and SNEGSKA (reference sequence). The J segment lost 5 bases and the V segment lost 5 bases, leaving 8 bases of the junction unmatched. CDR3 size: 13 residues. CDR3 sequence reads: CSAARGEGETQYF. The CDR3 nucleotides read TGCAGTGCTGCACGGGGGGAGGGGGAGACCCAGTACTTC.

The chain recombines TRBV3-1 with TRBJ2-3; the D is unclear. Germline V gives CDR1 LGHDT, CDR2 YNNKEL (reference sequence). Trimming cost V 4 bases and J 7 bases, with 12 bases left between them. This CDR3 has 13 amino acids. The CDR3 nucleotides read TGTGCCAGCAGCCCCGAGCTGGCAAATACGCAGTATTTT. It is translated as CASSPELANTQYF.

The sample holds a few counts of this clonotype. The V call is TRBV11-2, the J call TRBJ1-4; the D gene is possibly TRBD1 (5 bases). In germline, CDR1 is SGHAT, CDR2 FQNNGV. V shed 5 bases and J shed 4 bases, with 14 bases lying between them. The CDR3 has 15 amino acids. The CDR3 loop reads CASSPRGGINEKLFF. The CDR3, as DNA: TGTGCCAGCAGCCCCCGGGGCGGAATTAATGAAAAACTGTTTTTT.

A few counts support this clonotype. The V call is TRBV3-1, the J call TRBJ2-2, with 9 bases lining up with TRBD2. The CDR3 loop spans 17 amino acids. The J segment lost 2 bases and the V segment lost 2 bases, leaving 6 bases of the junction unmatched. Germline V gene lookup returns CDR1 LGHDT and CDR2 YNNKEL (reference sequence). CDR3 residues: CASSQLAGVGNTGELFF. In DNA, the CDR3 is TGTGCCAGCAGCCAATTAGCGGGAGTAGGTAACACCGGGGAGCTGTTTTTT. Full variable domain (missing parts from reference TRBV3-1 and TRBJ2-2): DTAVSQTPKYLVTQMGNDKSIKCEQNLGHDTMYWYKQDSKKFLKIMFSYNNKELIINETVPNRFSPKSPDKAHLNLHINSLELGDSAVYFCASSQLAGVGNTGELFFGEGSRLTVL.

V gene TRBV7-8 combines with J gene TRBJ2-5; 7 bases are a match to TRBD2. Germline CDR1 reads SGHVS; CDR2 reads FQNEAQ. This CDR3 region has 16 residues. With 2 bases clipped from V and 2 bases from J, the junction kept 8 bases outside the gene matches. The CDR3 loop is CASSLRASGLQETQYF. CDR3 bases: TGTGCCAGCAGCTTAAGGGCTAGCGGTTTACAAGAGACCCAGTACTTC. The whole variable domain, remainder taken from reference TRBV7-8 and TRBJ2-5, is GAGVSQSPRYKVAKRGQDVALRCDPISGHVSLFWYQQALGQGPEFLTYFQNEAQLDKSGLPSDRFFAERPEGSVSTLKIQRTQQEDSAVYLCASSLRASGLQETQYFGPGTRLLVL.

This clonotype was recorded a few times. This chain uses TRBV5-8 with TRBJ1-3; D is unclear. Germline CDR1 is SGHTS and CDR2 is YDEGEE. The germline V and J ends were trimmed by 4 bases and 0 bases, with 11 bases remaining between them. CDR3 length: 15 residues. CDR3 in amino acids: CASSEASHSGNTIYF. DNA of the CDR3: TGTGCCAGCAGCGAGGCCAGCCACTCTGGAAACACCATATATTTT. Combining the CDR3 with reference TRBV5-8 and TRBJ1-3 gives the whole variable domain EAGVTQSPTHLIKTRGQQATLRCSPISGHTSVYWYQQALGLGLQFLLWYDEGEERNRGNFPPRFSGRQFPNYSSELNVNALELEDSALYLCASSEASHSGNTIYFGEGSWLTVV.

This clonotype was seen only a few times. The genes are TRBV29-1 and TRBJ2-1; 9 bases fit TRBD2. The germline gives CDR1 SQVTM, CDR2 ANQGSEA. With 6 bases clipped from V and 8 bases from J, the junction kept 14 bases outside the gene matches. There are 15 residues in the CDR3. The CDR3 sequence: CSVWGASGKVDEQFF. Here the CDR3 DNA reads TGCAGCGTGTGGGGGGCTAGCGGGAAGGTCGATGAGCAGTTCTTC.

This clonotype occurred once. V is TRBV27 and J is TRBJ1-1; D not resolved. The CDR3 has 12 amino acids. V was clipped by 6 bases and J by 7 bases, with 12 bases between them. Germline lookup yields CDR1 MNHEY and CDR2 SMNVEV (reference sequence). The CDR3 DNA follows: TGTGCCAGCAGGAAAGGACTGGGTGAAGCTTTCTTT. Translating gives CASRKGLGEAFF.